The 15 T cell receptor beta chains below all came from one sample that was sequenced in a study of Ad26.COV2.S vaccination and SARS-CoV-2 variants (dated by TCRdb to about 2021). The sample's treatment or condition, from its label and the paper: roughly 18 received Ad26.COV2.S at low or high dose, single or two shots; about 5 received placebo; per-sample allocation not given. For vaccine and placebo recipients, the sequenced repertoires came from samples collected on day 63 after the first injection. Libraries were built with the immunoSEQ multiplex PCR assay. TCRdb limited this immuneACCESS table to in-frame rearrangements with V and J called. A share of clones is missing; checked studies link under half to unresolved V genes, and the rest is unexplained. The sample contains approximately 350,000 clones, around 87% of them found a single time. Of the sample, roughly 3.6% is held by the ten largest clones.

The sequencing here drew on peripheral blood, taken in a trial of Ad26.COV2.S vaccine versus placebo. These receptor sequences come from a person aged 18-60 years who received the Ad26.COV2.S COVID-19 vaccine or a placebo.

The chain uses TRBV11-2 and TRBJ2-6; no firm D call. Looked up from germline, CDR1 is SGHAT and CDR2 is FQNNGV. This CDR3 contains 16 residues. Between the trimmed V and J ends, which lost 1 base and 2 bases, there was a span of 9 bases. The CDR3 loop reads CASSLAATPGANVLTF. CDR3 DNA sequence: TGTGCCAGCAGCTTAGCGGCAACTCCTGGGGCCAACGTCCTGACTTTC.

This sequence joins TRBV11-2 and TRBJ2-7; 11 bases map to TRBD2. This CDR3 contains 15 residues. The J segment lost 5 bases and the V segment lost 3 bases, leaving 6 bases of the junction unmatched. Germline-derived CDR1 and CDR2 are SGHAT and FQNNGV. Here the CDR3 DNA reads TGTGCCAGCAGCTTCCCGACTAGCGGGGCTCACGAGCAGTACTTC. It is translated as CASSFPTSGAHEQYF.

The rearrangement uses TRBV7-6 and TRBJ2-7; D unclear. V lost 2 bases, J lost 1 base, and 18 bases lay in between. Germline V gene data show CDR1 as SGHVS and CDR2 as FNYEAQ. The CDR3 has 17 amino acids. DNA of the CDR3: TGTGCCAGCAGCTTAACCTCAACAGAAACAACTTCCTACGAGCAGTACTTC. As protein: CASSLTSTETTSYEQYF. The variable domain in full, completed from reference TRBV7-6 and TRBJ2-7, reads GAGVSQSPRYKVTKRGQDVALRCDPISGHVSLYWYRQALGQGPEFLTYFNYEAQQDKSGLPNDRFSAERPEGSISTLTIQRTEQRDSAMYRCASSLTSTETTSYEQYFGPGTRLTVT.

The rearrangement uses TRBV29-1 and TRBJ1-1; a possible D gene is TRBD1 (5 bases). This CDR3 comprises 12 residues. Trimming removed 4 bases at V and 7 bases at J, with 13 bases between. Germline values: CDR1 SQVTM, CDR2 ANQGSEA. The CDR3: CSVGGGGNEAFF. Written as DNA, the CDR3 is TGCAGCGTTGGGGGGGGAGGTAATGAAGCTTTCTTT.

J is TRBJ2-3 and V is TRBV5-1, with D hard to call. This CDR3 is built from 14 residues. Germline loops: CDR1 SGHRS, CDR2 YFSETQ. V gave up 1 base and J gave up 0 bases, with 6 bases separating them. The CDR3 protein is CASSLTGSTDTQYF. In DNA, the CDR3 is TGCGCCAGCAGCTTGACCGGCAGCACAGATACGCAGTATTTT.

The rearrangement uses TRBV30 and TRBJ1-5; D remains ambiguous. CDR1 and CDR2 from the germline V gene are GTSNPN and SVGIG (reference sequence). Trimming pared 2 bases from V and 4 bases from J, leaving 9 bases between. The CDR3 has 13 amino acids. CDR3 residues: CAWSTGSNQPQHF. DNA for the CDR3: TGTGCCTGGAGTACGGGCTCAAATCAGCCCCAGCATTTT.

In nucleotides, the CDR3 is TGTGCCTGGGAAACCCTAGAGAAACACTATGGCTACACCTTC. Translation gives CAWETLEKHYGYTF. This chain uses TRBV30 with TRBJ1-2, with no clear D. The germline V and J ends were trimmed by 5 bases and 3 bases, with 16 bases remaining between them. CDR3 length: 14 residues. The germline V gene encodes CDR1 GTSNPN and CDR2 SVGIG (reference sequence).

This chain links TRBV19 with TRBJ1-2; 7 nucleotides agree with TRBD1. The CDR3 has 13 amino acids. The germline V gene has CDR1 LNHDA and CDR2 SQIVND (reference sequence). After removal of 5 bases from V and 7 bases from J, the junction contained 7 bases not matched to a gene. CDR3 region: CASSVQGKGGYTF. CDR3 DNA: TGTGCCAGTAGTGTACAGGGGAAAGGTGGCTACACCTTC.

This chain links TRBV7-2 with TRBJ2-3, with 7 positions matching TRBD1. Germline assignment: CDR1 SGHTA and CDR2 FQGNSA. The CDR3 contains 15 residues. Trimming cost V 3 bases and J 2 bases; bases outside gene matches: 5. The CDR3 reads CASSFKGQSTDTQYF. In nucleotides, the CDR3 is TGTGCCAGCAGCTTCAAGGGACAGTCCACAGATACGCAGTATTTT.

This clone was detected once. V and J are TRBV7-9 and TRBJ1-1; D is unclear. V was trimmed by 3 bases and J by 1 base, leaving 3 bases between them. CDR1 and CDR2 (germline): SEHNR, FQNEAQ (reference sequence). CDR3 length: 12 residues. CDR3 nucleotides: TGTGCCAGCAGCTTCTCGAACACTGAAGCTTTCTTT. This sequence encodes CASSFSNTEAFF.

The rearrangement uses TRBV6-1 and TRBJ1-6, with D tentatively TRBD1 (5 bases). The germline V gene has CDR1 MNHNS and CDR2 SASEGT. This CDR3 contains 14 residues. The V and J ends lost 2 bases and 7 bases respectively, with 9 bases between them. The CDR3 loop reads CASSEKGRNSPLHF. In nucleotides, the CDR3 is TGTGCCAGCAGTGAAAAGGGGCGGAATTCACCCCTCCACTTT.

The chain employs TRBV30 and TRBJ2-7, with 9 bases identical to TRBD1. This CDR3 is built from 13 residues. Unmatched junction bases numbered 5, after V lost 1 base and J lost 7 bases. From germline, CDR1 is GTSNPN and CDR2 SVGIG (reference sequence). The CDR3 DNA sequence: TGTGCCTGGAGTGCACAGGGGGCGAATGAGCAGTACTTC. Protein: CAWSAQGANEQYF.

The V gene is TRBV11-2, the J gene TRBJ2-5, with D uncertain. Germline V gives CDR1 SGHAT, CDR2 FQNNGV. The CDR3 is 13 amino acids. V lost 6 bases and J 2 bases, leaving 10 bases between the germline ends. CDR3 region: CASRWGGQETQYF. CDR3 DNA: TGTGCCAGCAGATGGGGTGGGCAAGAGACCCAGTACTTC.

The J gene is TRBJ2-7, the V gene TRBV2; tentatively, D is TRBD1 (7 bases). CDR1 is SNHLY and CDR2 is FYNNEI in the germline V gene. This CDR3 has 14 amino acids. The V end lost 6 bases, the J end lost 5 bases, and 17 bases lay between the germline ends. CDR3 nucleotides: TGTGCCAGCAGGAAGGACAGGTGGGAGGACGAGCAGTACTTC. Translating it yields CASRKDRWEDEQYF.

The J gene is TRBJ2-1, the V gene TRBV10-2; unclear D gene. V lost 4 bases and J 8 bases, leaving 12 bases between the germline ends. Germline lookup yields CDR1 WSHSY and CDR2 SAAADI. The CDR3 has 13 residues. The CDR3 loop reads CASSVAPVYEQFF. The CDR3 DNA reads TGCGCCAGCAGTGTTGCTCCGGTCTATGAGCAGTTCTTC.